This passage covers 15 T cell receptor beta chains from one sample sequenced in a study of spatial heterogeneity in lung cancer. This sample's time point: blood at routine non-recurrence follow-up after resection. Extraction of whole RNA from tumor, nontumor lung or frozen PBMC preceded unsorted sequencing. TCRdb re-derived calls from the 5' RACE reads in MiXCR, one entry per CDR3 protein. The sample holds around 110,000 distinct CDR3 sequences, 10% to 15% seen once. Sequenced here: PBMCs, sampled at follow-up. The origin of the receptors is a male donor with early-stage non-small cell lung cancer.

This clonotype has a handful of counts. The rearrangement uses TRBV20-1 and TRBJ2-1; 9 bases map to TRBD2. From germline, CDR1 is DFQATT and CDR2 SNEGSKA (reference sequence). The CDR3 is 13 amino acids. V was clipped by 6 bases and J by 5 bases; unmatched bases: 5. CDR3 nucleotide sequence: TGCAGTGCCGCCGAGCGGGGGGACAATGAGCAGTTCTTC. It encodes CSAAERGDNEQFF.

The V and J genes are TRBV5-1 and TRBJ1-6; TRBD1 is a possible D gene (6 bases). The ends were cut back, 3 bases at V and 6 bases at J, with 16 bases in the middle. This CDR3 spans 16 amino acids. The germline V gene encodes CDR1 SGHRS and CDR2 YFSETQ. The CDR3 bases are TGCGCCAGCAGCTCAGGAACAGGGAGGCTTAATTCACCCCTCCACTTT. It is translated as CASSSGTGRLNSPLHF.

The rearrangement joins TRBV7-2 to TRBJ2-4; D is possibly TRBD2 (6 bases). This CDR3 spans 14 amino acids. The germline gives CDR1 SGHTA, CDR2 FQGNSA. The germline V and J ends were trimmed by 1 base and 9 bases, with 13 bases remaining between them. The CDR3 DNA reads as TGTGCCAGCAGCTTAGAGCCTAGCGTAAGCATTCAGTACTTC. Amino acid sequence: CASSLEPSVSIQYF.

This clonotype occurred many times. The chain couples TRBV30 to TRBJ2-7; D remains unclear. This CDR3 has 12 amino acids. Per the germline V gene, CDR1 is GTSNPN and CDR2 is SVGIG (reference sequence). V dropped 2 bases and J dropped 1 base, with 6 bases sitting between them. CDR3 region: CAWSRGSYEQYF. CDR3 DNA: TGTGCCTGGAGTAGAGGATCCTACGAGCAGTACTTC. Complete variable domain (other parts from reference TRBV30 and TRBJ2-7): SQTIHQWPATLVQPVGSPLSLECTVEGTSNPNLYWYRQAAGRGLQLLFYSVGIGQISSEVPQNLSASRPQDRQFILSSKKLLLSDSGFYLCAWSRGSYEQYFGPGTRLTVT.

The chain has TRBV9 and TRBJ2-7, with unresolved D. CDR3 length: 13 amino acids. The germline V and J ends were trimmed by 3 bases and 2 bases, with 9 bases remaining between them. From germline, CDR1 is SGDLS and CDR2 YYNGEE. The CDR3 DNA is TGTGCCAGCAGCGGAGACGGCCCCTACGAGCAGTACTTC. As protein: CASSGDGPYEQYF. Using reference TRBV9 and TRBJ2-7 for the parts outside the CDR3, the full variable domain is DSGVTQTPKHLITATGQRVTLRCSPRSGDLSVYWYQQSLDQGLQFLIQYYNGEERAKGNILERFSAQQFPDLHSELNLSSLELGDSALYFCASSGDGPYEQYFGPGTRLTVT.

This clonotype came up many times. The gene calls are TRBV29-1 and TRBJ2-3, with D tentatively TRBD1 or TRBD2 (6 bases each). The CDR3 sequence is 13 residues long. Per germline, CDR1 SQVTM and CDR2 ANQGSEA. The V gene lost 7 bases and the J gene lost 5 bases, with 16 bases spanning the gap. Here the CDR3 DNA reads TGCAGCGGGGGTAGGGGGGCCGAAGATACGCAGTATTTT. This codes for CSGGRGAEDTQYF.

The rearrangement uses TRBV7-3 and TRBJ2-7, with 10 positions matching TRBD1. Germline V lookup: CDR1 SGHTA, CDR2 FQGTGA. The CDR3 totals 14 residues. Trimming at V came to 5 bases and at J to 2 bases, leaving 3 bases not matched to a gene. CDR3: CASSQGQGPYEQYF. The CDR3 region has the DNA TGTGCCAGCAGCCAGGGACAGGGGCCCTACGAGCAGTACTTC.

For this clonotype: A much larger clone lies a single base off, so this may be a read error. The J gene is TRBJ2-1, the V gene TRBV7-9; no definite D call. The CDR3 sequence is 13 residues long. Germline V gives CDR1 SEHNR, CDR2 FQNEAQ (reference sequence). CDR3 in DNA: TGTGCCGGCAGCTTGGTCGCAGCCCATGAGCAGTTCTTC. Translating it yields CAGSLVAAHEQFF.

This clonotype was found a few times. The CDR3 is CASRELAGSYNEQFF. DNA of the CDR3: TGTGCCAGCAGGGAACTAGCGGGGAGCTACAATGAGCAGTTCTTC. The chain joins TRBV2 to TRBJ2-1; 10 nucleotides agree with TRBD2. Germline assignment: CDR1 SNHLY and CDR2 FYNNEI. CDR3 length equals 15 residues. V shed 6 bases and J 3 bases; nucleotides not matched to a gene: 5. The variable domain in full, completed from reference TRBV2 and TRBJ2-1, reads EPEVTQTPSHQVTQMGQEVILRCVPISNHLYFYWYRQILGQKVEFLVSFYNNEISEKSEIFDDQFSVERPDGSNFTLKIRSTKLEDSAMYFCASRELAGSYNEQFFGPGTRLTVL.

The CDR3 sequence: CASSVGVAAGTDTQYF. CDR3 coding DNA: TGTGCCAGCAGCGTAGGAGTAGCGGCGGGCACAGATACGCAGTATTTT. The chain joins TRBV9 to TRBJ2-3; D perhaps matches TRBD2 (6 bases). Per the germline V gene, CDR1 is SGDLS and CDR2 is YYNGEE. The ends were cut back, 0 bases at V and 1 base at J, with 12 bases in the middle. The CDR3 covers 16 residues.

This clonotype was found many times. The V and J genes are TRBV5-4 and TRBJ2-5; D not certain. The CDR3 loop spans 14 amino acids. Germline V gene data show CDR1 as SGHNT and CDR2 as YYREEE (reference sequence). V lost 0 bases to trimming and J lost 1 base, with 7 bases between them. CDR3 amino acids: CASSLDRIQETQYF. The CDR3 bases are TGTGCCAGCAGCTTGGATCGGATCCAAGAGACCCAGTACTTC.

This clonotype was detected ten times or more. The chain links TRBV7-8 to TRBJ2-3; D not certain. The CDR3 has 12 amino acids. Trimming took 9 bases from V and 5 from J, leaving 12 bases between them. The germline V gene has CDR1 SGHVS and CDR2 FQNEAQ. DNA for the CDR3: TGTGCCAGTACCCCCGCAGTAGATACGCAGTATTTT. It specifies CASTPAVDTQYF.

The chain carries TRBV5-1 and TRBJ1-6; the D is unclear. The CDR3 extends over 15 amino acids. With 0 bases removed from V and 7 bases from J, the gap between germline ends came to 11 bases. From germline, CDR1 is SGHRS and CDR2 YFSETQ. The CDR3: CASSLDQNGNSPLHF. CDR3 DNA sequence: TGCGCCAGCAGCTTGGATCAGAATGGGAATTCACCCCTCCACTTT.

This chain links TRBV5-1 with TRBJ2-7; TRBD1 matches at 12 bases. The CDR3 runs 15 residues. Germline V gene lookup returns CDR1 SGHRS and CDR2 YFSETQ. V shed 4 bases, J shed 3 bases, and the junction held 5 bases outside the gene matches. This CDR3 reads CASSAGTGGHYEQYF. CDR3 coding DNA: TGCGCCAGCAGCGCCGGGACAGGGGGCCACTACGAGCAGTACTTC.

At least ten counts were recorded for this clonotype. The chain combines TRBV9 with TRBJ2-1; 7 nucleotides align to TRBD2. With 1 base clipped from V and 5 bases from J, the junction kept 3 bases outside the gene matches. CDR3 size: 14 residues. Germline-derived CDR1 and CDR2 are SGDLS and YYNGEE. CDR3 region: CASSVYLADNEQFF. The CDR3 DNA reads TGTGCCAGCAGCGTATACCTAGCGGACAATGAGCAGTTCTTC.